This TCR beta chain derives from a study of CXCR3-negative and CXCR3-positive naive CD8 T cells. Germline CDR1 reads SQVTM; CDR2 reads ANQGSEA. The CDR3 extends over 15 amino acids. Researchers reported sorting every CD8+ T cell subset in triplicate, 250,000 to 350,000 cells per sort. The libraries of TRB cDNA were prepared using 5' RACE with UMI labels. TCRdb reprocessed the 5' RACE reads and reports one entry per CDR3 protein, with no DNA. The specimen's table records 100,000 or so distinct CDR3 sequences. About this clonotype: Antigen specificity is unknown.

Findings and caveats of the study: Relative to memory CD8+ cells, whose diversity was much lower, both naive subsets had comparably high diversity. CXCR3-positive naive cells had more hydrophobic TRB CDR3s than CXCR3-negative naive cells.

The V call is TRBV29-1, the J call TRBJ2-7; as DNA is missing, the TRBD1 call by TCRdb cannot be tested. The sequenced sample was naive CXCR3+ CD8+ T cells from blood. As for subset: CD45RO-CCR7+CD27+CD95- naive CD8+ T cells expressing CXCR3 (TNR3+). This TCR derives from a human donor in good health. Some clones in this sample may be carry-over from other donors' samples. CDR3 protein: CSVEEDRPSSYEQYF.